The 9 T cell receptor beta chains presented below share a single source sample, sequenced in a study of cytomegalovirus exposure and HLA in healthy donors (dated by TCRdb to between 2016 and 2019). The method was the immunoSEQ multiplex PCR assay. The multiplex PCR relied on a mix of 60 forward primers for TCR Vbeta segments and 13 reverse primers for TCR Jbeta segments. TCRdb took this table from immuneACCESS and kept in-frame rearrangements with V and J called. Such tables lack part of the clones; where checked against another copy, unresolved V genes explain under half of the gap, and the rest is unexplained. This sample's table contains 75,000 to 100,000 clones. Approximately 1.4% of the sample rests with the top ten. Input material: PBMCs. The receptors come from a woman aged 55-69 years in good health and CMV-seronegative.

The rearrangement uses TRBV5-1 and TRBJ1-2; 7 bases are shared with TRBD1. Germline V lookup: CDR1 SGHRS, CDR2 YFSETQ. The length of the CDR3 is 14 residues. Germline trimming cut 5 bases from V and 0 bases from J; bases unmatched to any gene: 4. CDR3 DNA: TGCGCCAGCAGGGAAGGGGGCCCTAACTATGGCTACACCTTC. Its protein product is CASREGGPNYGYTF.

The chain joins TRBV7-3 to TRBJ2-4; possible D gene TRBD1, 6 bases. CDR1 and CDR2 (germline): SGHTA, FQGTGA. Trimming removed 4 bases at V and 0 bases at J, with 25 bases between. This CDR3 comprises 20 residues. The CDR3 DNA reads as TGTGCCAGCAGCTCCTACCGGACAGCTAGAATTTTCCTAGCCAAAAACATTCAGTACTTC. This codes for CASSSYRTARIFLAKNIQYF.

The chain links TRBV4-3 to TRBJ1-2, with no clear D. Germline values: CDR1 LGHNA, CDR2 YSLEER. CDR3 length: 16 residues. The germline V and J ends were trimmed by 0 bases and 4 bases, with 15 bases remaining between them. The CDR3 spells CASSQESLAWGYGYTF. CDR3 in DNA: TGCGCCAGCAGCCAAGAGTCGCTAGCTTGGGGCTATGGCTACACCTTC.

The chain employs TRBV6-1 and TRBJ2-3; TRBD2 aligns across 9 bases. The CDR3 consists of 16 residues. J was trimmed by 4 bases and V by 3 bases; bases with no gene match: 8. Germline V gene data show CDR1 as MNHNS and CDR2 as SASEGT. This CDR3 reads CASSDLVAGAADTQYF. CDR3 DNA: TGTGCCAGCAGTGATCTTGTAGCGGGAGCCGCAGATACGCAGTATTTT.

V usage is TRBV19 and J usage is TRBJ2-1, with 11 bases identical to TRBD2. Germline values: CDR1 LNHDA, CDR2 SQIVND (reference sequence). The CDR3 is made up of 17 amino acids. V lost 6 bases and J lost 4; bases outside the gene matches: 11. The CDR3 sequence is CASRDTWTSGSYNEQFF. CDR3 sequence (DNA): TGTGCCAGTAGAGACACTTGGACTAGCGGGTCGTACAATGAGCAGTTCTTC. Using reference TRBV19 and TRBJ2-1 for the parts outside the CDR3, the full variable domain is DGGITQSPKYLFRKEGQNVTLSCEQNLNHDAMYWYRQDPGQGLRLIYYSQIVNDFQKGDIAEGYSVSREKKESFPLTVTSAQKNPTAFYLCASRDTWTSGSYNEQFFGPGTRLTVL.

The V and J genes are TRBV10-3 and TRBJ1-3; no firm D call. V was clipped by 6 bases and J by 0 bases, with 18 bases between them. This CDR3 contains 17 residues. Germline assignment: CDR1 ENHRY and CDR2 SYGVKD. CDR3 sequence (DNA): TGTGCCATCAGGCTACTCGGTGGGCAGAGCTCTGGAAACACCATATATTTT. Translated, it gives CAIRLLGGQSSGNTIYF.

The chain links TRBV19 to TRBJ1-5; 9 bases are shared with TRBD1. This CDR3 is built from 15 residues. Germline loops: CDR1 LNHDA, CDR2 SQIVND (reference sequence). With 7 bases clipped from V and 5 bases from J, the junction kept 9 bases outside the gene matches. CDR3 region: CASNTGQGKYQPQHF. DNA of the CDR3: TGTGCCAGTAATACAGGACAGGGGAAGTATCAGCCCCAGCATTTT.

This chain joins TRBV5-1 and TRBJ2-7; TRBD1 matches 8 bases. This CDR3 has 14 residues. CDR1 SGHRS and CDR2 YFSETQ come from the germline V gene. V was clipped by 4 bases and J by 4 bases; unmatched bases: 7. The CDR3 nucleotides read TGCGCCAGCAGCCTGCGGACAGGGTCGTACGAGCAGTACTTC. Residues: CASSLRTGSYEQYF.

The chain employs TRBV5-1 and TRBJ1-6; 11 nucleotides align to TRBD1. This CDR3 comprises 14 residues. In germline, CDR1 is SGHRS, CDR2 YFSETQ. V shed 3 bases and J 7 bases; nucleotides not matched to a gene: 0. CDR3 sequence: CASSWDRGNSPLHF. CDR3 bases: TGCGCCAGCAGCTGGGACAGGGGGAATTCACCCCTCCACTTT. Full variable domain (rest looked up from reference TRBV5-1 and TRBJ1-6): KAGVTQTPRYLIKTRGQQVTLSCSPISGHRSVSWYQQTPGQGLQFLFEYFSETQRNKGNFPGRFSGRQFSNSRSEMNVSTLELGDSALYLCASSWDRGNSPLHFGNGTRLTVT.